The source of this T cell receptor beta chain is a study of Ad26.COV2.S vaccination and SARS-CoV-2 variants. The study's findings and limits: Comparable non-spike TCR breadth was observed in vaccine and placebo recipients.

The treatment was: around 19 received Ad26.COV2.S at low or high dose, single or two shots; about 5 received placebo; per-sample allocation not given. On day 63 after the first injection, vaccine and placebo recipients gave samples. An adult of 18-55 years in Boston served as donor. Wuhan-strain SARS-CoV-2 spike was expressed by the Ad26 vector that made up the vaccine. Between the trimmed V and J ends, which lost 0 bases and 0 bases, there was a span of 9 bases. Germline-derived CDR1 and CDR2 are SGHRS and YFSETQ. This CDR3 is 15 amino acids long. As concerns this clone: No antigen is known for it.

Sequencing was performed with immunoSEQ multiplex PCR; in TCRdb, only in-frame clones are kept and a portion is missing. The repertoire includes 350,000 to 400,000 clones, approximately 86% of them detected once, and about 3.6% sits in the top ten. The rearrangement joins TRBV5-1 to TRBJ2-5; weak D call: TRBD1 (5 bases). The material sequenced was peripheral blood, taken in a trial of Ad26.COV2.S vaccine versus placebo. The sequence was collected from a person aged 18-65 years who received the Ad26.COV2.S COVID-19 vaccine or a placebo. CDR3 in amino acids: CASSLDSGYQETQYF. The CDR3 nucleotides read TGCGCCAGCAGCTTGGATTCAGGGTACCAAGAGACCCAGTACTTC.